This is a list of T cell receptor beta chains from one sample in a study of tumor-infiltrating lymphocytes in localized non-small cell lung cancer. Only in-frame clones appear in the TCRdb table, and some are missing; sequencing was by immunoSEQ multiplex PCR. Of some 10,000 clones in the sample, around three fifths were seen once. The source material was uninvolved lung tissue not adjacent to the tumor. These TCRs come from a human donor with non-small cell lung cancer. Each CDR3 is given with its conserved first and last residue. The order of the fields is clone size, V gene, D gene, J gene, CDR3 protein, CDR3 DNA. D genes are given only for firm matches. The size entry is marked missing in some rows and otherwise reads once, few, many or a size class.

large	TRBV9	TRBD1	TRBJ1-2	CASSADRDRGSGGYTF	TGTGCCAGCAGCGCCGACCGGGACAGGGGTTCTGGTGGCTACACCTTC
few	TRBV29-1	TRBD1	TRBJ1-1	CSVAGQANTEAFF	TGCAGCGTTGCCGGACAGGCGAACACTGAAGCTTTCTTT
medium-sized	TRBV5-1	TRBD1	TRBJ1-4	CASRTGAGREKLFF	TGCGCCAGCAGGACAGGGGCCGGGCGTGAAAAACTGTTTTTT
.	TRBV29-1	.	TRBJ1-1	CSVETGTEAFF	TGCAGCGTTGAAACGGGCACTGAAGCTTTCTTT
.	TRBV7-2	.	TRBJ1-2	CASSLNGARGYTF	TGTGCCAGCAGCTTAAACGGGGCGCGAGGCTACACCTTC
.	TRBV9	.	TRBJ1-1	CASSPRANGPEAFF	TGTGCCAGCAGCCCACGGGCAAACGGACCCGAAGCTTTCTTT
.	TRBV14	TRBD1	TRBJ2-7	CASSLGQGFSEQYF	TGTGCCAGCAGCCTGGGACAGGGGTTCTCCGAGCAGTACTTC
.	TRBV5-1	.	TRBJ2-5	CASSRTTGPPETQYF	TGCGCCAGCAGCAGGACTACAGGGCCCCCAGAGACCCAGTACTTC
few	TRBV11-3	.	TRBJ2-7	CASSLRDVGTYEQYF	TGTGCCAGCAGCTTAAGGGACGTTGGAACCTACGAGCAGTACTTC
.	TRBV11-1	.	TRBJ1-1	CASRLTGSGGTEAFF	TGTGCCAGCAGACTGACCGGGTCAGGAGGCACTGAAGCTTTCTTT
.	TRBV7-3	.	TRBJ2-2	CASSPELTGSGELFF	TGTGCCAGCAGCCCAGAACTTACTGGGTCCGGGGAGCTGTTTTTT
.	TRBV27	.	TRBJ1-3	CASRGGGTVGNTIYF	TGTGCCAGCAGGGGAGGAGGGACGGTTGGAAACACCATATATTTT
.	TRBV7-2	.	TRBJ1-3	CASSLDRDSGNTIYF	TGTGCCAGCAGCTTGGACCGAGACTCTGGAAACACCATATATTTT
.	TRBV4-1	TRBD1	TRBJ1-3	CASSHLDRGGNTIYF	TGCGCCAGCAGCCACCTGGACAGGGGTGGAAACACCATATATTTT
medium-sized	TRBV5-8	.	TRBJ2-2	CASSLPTESTGELFF	TGTGCCAGCAGCTTACCGACGGAGAGTACCGGGGAGCTGTTTTTT
.	TRBV9	TRBD1	TRBJ1-6	CASSVDPGGYNSPLHF	TGTGCCAGCAGCGTAGATCCAGGGGGGTATAATTCACCCCTCCACTTT
.	TRBV7-6	TRBD1	TRBJ1-6	CASSSDRHNSPLHF	TGTGCCAGCAGTTCGGACAGGCATAATTCACCCCTCCACTTT
.	TRBV11-3	.	TRBJ2-3	CASSLEGLTDTQYF	TGTGCCAGCAGCTTAGAGGGACTCACAGATACGCAGTATTTT
.	TRBV7-9	.	TRBJ2-3	CASSRPRGPADTQYF	TGTGCCAGCAGCCGCCCCCGGGGCCCCGCAGATACGCAGTATTTT
.	TRBV7-9	TRBD1	TRBJ2-5	CASSQSTGQETQYF	TGTGCCAGCAGCCAATCGACAGGGCAAGAGACCCAGTACTTC
medium-sized	TRBV5-1	.	TRBJ1-2	CASSLKRGYGYTF	TGCGCCAGCAGCTTGAAGAGAGGCTATGGCTACACCTTC
once	TRBV5-8	.	TRBJ1-5	CASSLGEGYNQPQHF	TGTGCCAGCAGCTTAGGAGAGGGTTACAATCAGCCCCAGCATTTT
few	TRBV5-6	.	TRBJ1-6	CASSLGQANSPLHF	TGTGCCAGCAGCTTGGGACAGGCCAATTCACCCCTCCACTTT
.	TRBV6-4	TRBD2	TRBJ2-3	CASSPQGLAGAGDTQYF	TGTGCCAGCAGTCCTCAGGGACTAGCGGGGGCTGGAGATACGCAGTATTTT
.	TRBV19	TRBD1	TRBJ1-2	CASSIDLQGARAGYTF	TGTGCCAGTAGTATAGATCTGCAGGGGGCGCGAGCTGGCTACACCTTC
.	TRBV7-3	TRBD1	TRBJ2-2	CASSQTGRELFF	TGTGCCAGCAGCCAGACAGGGAGGGAGCTGTTTTTT
.	TRBV7-6	.	TRBJ1-6	CASSLGSYSPLHF	TGTGCCAGCAGCTTAGGTTCTTATTCACCCCTCCACTTT
.	TRBV15	TRBD1	TRBJ2-7	CATSRGQGRSHEQYF	TGTGCCACCAGCAGAGGACAGGGTAGGTCCCACGAGCAGTACTTC
few	TRBV7-9	.	TRBJ2-7	CASSFIGGFPYEQYF	TGTGCCAGCAGCTTTATAGGCGGCTTCCCCTACGAGCAGTACTTC
few	TRBV9	.	TRBJ1-5	CASSVGGYNQPQHF	TGTGCCAGCAGCGTAGGGGGGTACAATCAGCCCCAGCATTTT
.	TRBV6-5	TRBD1	TRBJ2-7	CASTQGRGTYEQYF	TGTGCCAGCACCCAGGGCAGGGGGACCTACGAGCAGTACTTC
.	TRBV29-1	.	TRBJ1-1	CSVDLGMNTEAFF	TGCAGCGTTGATCTAGGGATGAACACTGAAGCTTTCTTT
.	TRBV14	.	TRBJ1-2	CASSQVGLPYGYTF	TGTGCCAGCAGCCAAGTGGGCCTTCCCTATGGCTACACCTTC
.	TRBV18	.	TRBJ2-5	CASSPPRRVLTETQYF	TGTGCCAGCTCACCACCGCGTCGAGTTCTTACGGAGACCCAGTACTTC
few	TRBV7-3	.	TRBJ2-5	CASSPRRGETQYF	TGTGCCAGCAGCCCTAGGAGAGGGGAGACCCAGTACTTC
.	TRBV7-2	TRBD2	TRBJ2-2	CASSLMSSGAGELFF	TGTGCCAGCAGCTTAATGAGTAGCGGGGCCGGGGAGCTGTTTTTT
.	TRBV4-2	.	TRBJ2-6	CASSQDPGMTGGANVLTF	TGTGCCAGCAGCCAAGACCCAGGGATGACAGGTGGGGCCAACGTCCTGACTTTC
few	TRBV4-3	TRBD2	TRBJ2-7	CASSQDGLAGREQYF	TGCGCCAGCAGCCAAGATGGACTAGCGGGGCGCGAGCAGTACTTC
.	TRBV5-6	TRBD1	TRBJ2-7	CASSKGQAPYEQYF	TGTGCCAGCAGCAAAGGACAGGCACCCTACGAGCAGTACTTC
.	TRBV7-6	.	TRBJ1-6	CASSLVTGTSSYNSPLHF	TGTGCCAGCAGCTTAGTTACAGGAACGAGCTCCTATAATTCACCCCTCCACTTT